The sequence of this T cell receptor (beta chain) was determined in a study of CD8+CD57+ T cells in acquired aplastic anemia. Study-wide background: Quantities of DNA derived from sorted CD4+ and CD8+ cells averaged approximately 3.5 ug. Study findings and constraints: There were some 27 CD8+ CDR3 sequences that occurred in both patients and controls. Researchers reported that CD8+ Simpson's diversity was not significantly different in patients versus controls.

Patients who underwent sequencing had shown CD8+CD57+ cell expansion by flow cytometry. Every one of the patients had aplastic anemia (severe, acquired). Profiling that covered TCR beta VDJ and CDR3 relied on genomic DNA as its template. Each CDR3 protein is one row after TCRdb ran MiXCR on the reads. The sample records hundreds of thousands of distinct CDR3 sequences, around 45% being singletons. V lost 3 bases, J lost 0 bases, and 9 bases lay in between. Germline CDR1 is MGHDK and CDR2 is SYGVNS. There are 14 residues in the CDR3. In regard to this clonotype: Its antigen remains unknown.

The V gene is TRBV25-1, the J gene TRBJ2-7; D is unclear. This TCR came from a human donor with aplastic anemia. Sequenced input: sorted CD4+, CD8+, or CD8+CD57+ T cells (not recorded which) from PBMCs. Here the CDR3 reads CASSESGSSYEQYF. CDR3 in DNA: TGTGCCAGCAGTGAGTCCGGTAGCTCCTACGAGCAGTACTTC.